Below, one T cell receptor (beta chain) is given with its context. Its antigen remains unidentified. The junction differs from germline at one of its ends, possibly a read error. The source of the sample is a study of cytomegalovirus exposure and HLA in healthy donors. General study results and limits: Excluded were some V segments that proved indistinguishable, including TRBV6-2 and TRBV6-3. The productive fraction for most TCR beta V segments was about 90% or about 30% in an earlier analysis. Rarity marked most TCR sequences, yet some public TCRs occurred in many donors.

The germline CDR1 and CDR2 sequences are MDHEN and SYDVKM. This CDR3 is built from 12 residues. PCR employed 60 Vbeta and 13 Jbeta primers. Authors' analysis steps: Per a later analysis, the number of unique TCR beta chains was about 78 million, of which 10 million to 11 million were shared. Sequencing was performed with immunoSEQ multiplex PCR; in TCRdb, only in-frame clones are kept and a portion is missing. That table furnishes V, J and clone size, whereas the DNA furnished D and trimming. The sample has roughly 97,000 clones; about 80% are singletons. This clonotype was sampled from a woman in her thirties or forties in good health and CMV-seronegative. What was sequenced was PBMCs. The J gene is TRBJ2-7, the V gene TRBV28, with D possibly being TRBD1 (6 bases). The chain's CDR3 is CASSGKGRDISF. The CDR3 bases are TGTGCCAGCTCAGGAAAGGGCCGGGACATCAGTTTC. The whole variable domain, remainder taken from reference TRBV28 and TRBJ2-7, is DVKVTQSSRYLVKRTGEKVFLECVQDMDHENMFWYRQDPGLGLRLIYFSYDVKMKEKGDIPEGYSVSREKKERFSLILESASTNQTSMYLCASSGKGRDISFGPGTRLTVT.